This T cell receptor beta chain is drawn from a study of a mutant IDH1 vaccine in newly diagnosed glioma. Study overall: The initiation of vaccination occurred 4-6 weeks after radiotherapy alone, or with temozolomide cycles. Treated patients comprised around 62% males and around 40% females, mean age about 38 years. The earlier regimen, radiotherapy, temozolomide, or both, was most often both.

This CDR3 comprises 14 residues. V lost 5 bases and J lost 4, with 14 bases in between. Germline V gene data show CDR1 as GTSNPN and CDR2 as SVGIG (reference sequence). The time point was: week 47, end of study. Doses consisted of 300 ug of mutant IDH1 20-mer peptide each, paired with topical imiquimod. Assay used: immunoSEQ multiplex PCR; TCRdb lists only in-frame clones, some missing. This table has around 53,000 clones, 70% to 85% appearing once. Overall study results and limits: Any relationship between pseudoprogression and changes in top peripheral T cell clonotypes seemed absent.

A remark on this clone: Its cognate antigen is unknown.

J is TRBJ1-4 and V is TRBV30, with no clear D. This TCR derives from a young woman with glioma. Some clones in this sample may be carry-over from other donors' samples. Sample: PBMCs, taken from a glioma patient whose treatment included an IDH1 peptide vaccine. CDR3 in DNA: TGTGCCTGGGGAGTTGGGCAGATTAATGAAAAACTGTTTTTT. Translating it yields CAWGVGQINEKLFF.